This TCR beta chain derives from a study of cytomegalovirus exposure and HLA in healthy donors. PCR primers comprised 60 Vbeta and 13 Jbeta primers. The protocol was immunoSEQ multiplex PCR, while the TCRdb copy is restricted to in-frame clones and leaves out a portion. Of about 120,000 clones listed, almost 80% are singletons. The germline V gene has CDR1 MDHEN and CDR2 SYDVKM. V lost 2 bases, J lost 3 bases, and 14 bases lay in between. The CDR3 is made up of 16 amino acids. The gene calls are TRBV28 and TRBJ2-1, with a possible D match to TRBD2 (5 bases). This receptor was identified in a female donor in good health and CMV-seronegative. Sequencing used PBMCs. The CDR3 DNA reads TGTGCCAGCAGTTTACGCCGAGGGTCAGGCTACAATGAGCAGTTCTTC. Residues: CASSLRRGSGYNEQFF.